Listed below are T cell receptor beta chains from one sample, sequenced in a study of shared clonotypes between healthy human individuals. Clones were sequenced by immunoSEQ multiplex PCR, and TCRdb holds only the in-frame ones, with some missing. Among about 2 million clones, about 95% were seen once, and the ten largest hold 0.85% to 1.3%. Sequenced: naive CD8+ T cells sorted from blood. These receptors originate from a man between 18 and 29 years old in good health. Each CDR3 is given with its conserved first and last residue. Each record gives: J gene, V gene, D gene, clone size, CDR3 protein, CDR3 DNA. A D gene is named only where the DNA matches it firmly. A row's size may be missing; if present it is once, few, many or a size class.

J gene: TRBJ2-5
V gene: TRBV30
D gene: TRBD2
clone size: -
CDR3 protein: CAWSWTSGSKETQYF
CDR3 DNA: TGTGCCTGGAGTTGGACTAGCGGGAGCAAAGAGACCCAGTACTTC

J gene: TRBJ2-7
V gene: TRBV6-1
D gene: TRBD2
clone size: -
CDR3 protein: CASSELAGGLNYEQYF
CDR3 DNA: TGTGCCAGCAGTGAACTAGCGGGAGGCCTAAACTACGAGCAGTACTTC

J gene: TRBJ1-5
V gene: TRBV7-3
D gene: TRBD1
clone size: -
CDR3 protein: CASSPTGDQPQHF
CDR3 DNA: TGTGCCAGCAGCCCCACAGGGGATCAGCCCCAGCATTTT

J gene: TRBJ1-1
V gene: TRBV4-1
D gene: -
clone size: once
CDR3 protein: CASSQAGGGTEAFF
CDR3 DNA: TGCGCCAGCAGCCAGGCCGGTGGAGGGACTGAAGCTTTCTTT

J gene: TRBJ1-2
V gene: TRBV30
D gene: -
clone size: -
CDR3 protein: CAWSVGSGADTF
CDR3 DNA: -

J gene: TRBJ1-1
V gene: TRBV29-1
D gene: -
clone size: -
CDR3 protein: CSVESELGRLGHTEAFF
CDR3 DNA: TGCAGCGTTGAATCAGAGTTGGGCAGATTAGGGCACACTGAAGCTTTCTTT

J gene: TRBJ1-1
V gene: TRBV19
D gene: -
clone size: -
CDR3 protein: CASEKTGNKNTEAFF
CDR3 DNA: TGTGCCAGTGAGAAAACAGGCAACAAGAACACTGAAGCTTTCTTT

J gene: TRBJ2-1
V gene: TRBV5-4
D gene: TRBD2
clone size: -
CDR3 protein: CASRFSGGAGNEQFF
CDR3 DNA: TGTGCCAGCAGATTTAGCGGGGGGGCCGGTAATGAGCAGTTCTTC

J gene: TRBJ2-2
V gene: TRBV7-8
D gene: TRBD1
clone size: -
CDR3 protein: CASAFDRDREGTGELFF
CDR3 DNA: TGTGCCAGCGCTTTTGATAGGGACAGGGAAGGCACCGGGGAGCTGTTTTTT

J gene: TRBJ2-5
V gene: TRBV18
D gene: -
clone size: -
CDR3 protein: CASSHDREGKETQYF
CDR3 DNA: TGTGCCAGCTCACACGACAGGGAGGGAAAAGAGACCCAGTACTTC

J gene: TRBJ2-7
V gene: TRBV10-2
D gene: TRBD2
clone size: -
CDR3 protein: CASSPTSGSSSYEQYF
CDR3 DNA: TGCGCCAGCAGCCCGACTAGCGGGAGTTCCTCCTACGAGCAGTACTTC

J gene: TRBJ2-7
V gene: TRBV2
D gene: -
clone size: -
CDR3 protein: CASSETAYEQYF
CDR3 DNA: TGTGCCAGCAGTGAAACAGCCTACGAGCAGTACTTC

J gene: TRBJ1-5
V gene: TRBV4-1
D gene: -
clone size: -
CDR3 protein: CASSHAPNQPQHF
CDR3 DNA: TGCGCCAGCAGCCACGCCCCAAATCAGCCCCAGCATTTT

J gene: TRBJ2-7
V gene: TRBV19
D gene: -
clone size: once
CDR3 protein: CASSLQEADEQYF
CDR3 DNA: TGTGCCAGTAGCCTACAGGAGGCCGACGAGCAGTACTTC

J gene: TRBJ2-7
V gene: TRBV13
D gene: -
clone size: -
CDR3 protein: CASSLFGLSYEQYF
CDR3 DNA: TGTGCCAGCAGCCTCTTTGGACTGTCTTACGAGCAGTACTTC

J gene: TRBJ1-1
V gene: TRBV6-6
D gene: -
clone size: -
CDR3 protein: CASSYSAEKNTEAFF
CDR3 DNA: TGTGCCAGCAGTTACTCGGCAGAGAAGAACACTGAAGCTTTCTTT

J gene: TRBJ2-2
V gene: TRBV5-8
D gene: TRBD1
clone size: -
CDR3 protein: CASSLPSPQGVGGELFF
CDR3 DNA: TGTGCCAGCAGCTTACCTTCTCCACAGGGGGTCGGCGGGGAGCTGTTTTTT

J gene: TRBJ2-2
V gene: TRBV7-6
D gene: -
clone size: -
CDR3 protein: CASSPSGGTGELFF
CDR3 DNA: TGTGCCAGCAGCCCCAGTGGGGGGACCGGGGAGCTGTTTTTT

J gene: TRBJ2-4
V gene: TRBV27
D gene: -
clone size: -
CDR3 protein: CASSPGLGGYIQYF
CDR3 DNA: TGTGCCAGCAGTCCGGGACTCGGAGGATACATTCAGTACTTC

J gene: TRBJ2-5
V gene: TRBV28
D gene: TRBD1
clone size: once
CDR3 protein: CASSFPGQGLGLYQETQYF
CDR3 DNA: TGTGCCAGCAGTTTCCCGGGACAGGGTTTGGGGCTGTACCAAGAGACCCAGTACTTC

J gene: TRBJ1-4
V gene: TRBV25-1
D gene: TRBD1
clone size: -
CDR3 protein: CASSADREGEKLFF
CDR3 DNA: TGTGCCAGCAGTGCGGACAGGGAGGGTGAAAAACTGTTTTTT

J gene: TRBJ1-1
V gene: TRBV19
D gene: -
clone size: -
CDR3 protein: CASSIYVQADTEAFF
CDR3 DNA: TGTGCCAGTAGTATCTACGTACAGGCCGACACTGAAGCTTTCTTT

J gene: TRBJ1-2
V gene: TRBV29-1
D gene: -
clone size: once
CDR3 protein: CSVQDSRYGYTF
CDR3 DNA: TGCAGCGTTCAGGACAGCCGCTATGGCTACACCTTC

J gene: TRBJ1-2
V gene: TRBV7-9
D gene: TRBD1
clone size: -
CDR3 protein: CASSPTQGATGYTF
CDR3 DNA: TGTGCCAGCAGCCCGACACAGGGGGCAACGGGCTACACCTTC

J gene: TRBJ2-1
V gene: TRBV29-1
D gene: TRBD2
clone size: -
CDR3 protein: CSVESPGTSGGPLDEQFF
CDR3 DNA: TGCAGCGTTGAATCTCCCGGGACTAGCGGGGGGCCCTTGGATGAGCAGTTCTTC

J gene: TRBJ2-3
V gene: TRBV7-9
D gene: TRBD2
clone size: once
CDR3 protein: CASSFPLAGGPIVTDTQYF
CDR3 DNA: TGTGCCAGCAGCTTCCCTCTAGCGGGAGGGCCGATTGTCACAGATACGCAGTATTTT

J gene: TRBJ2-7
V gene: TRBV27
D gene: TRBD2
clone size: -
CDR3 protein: CASSLAGGAYEQYF
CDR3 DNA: TGTGCCAGCAGTTTAGCGGGAGGGGCCTACGAGCAGTACTTC

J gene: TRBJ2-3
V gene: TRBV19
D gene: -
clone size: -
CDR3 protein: CASTAGTSSTDTQYF
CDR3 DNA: TGTGCCAGTACCGCCGGGACAAGTAGCACAGATACGCAGTATTTT

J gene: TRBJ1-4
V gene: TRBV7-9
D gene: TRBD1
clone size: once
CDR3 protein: CASSNRGATGNEKLFF
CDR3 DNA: TGTGCCAGCAGCAACCGTGGGGCGACAGGGAATGAAAAACTGTTTTTT

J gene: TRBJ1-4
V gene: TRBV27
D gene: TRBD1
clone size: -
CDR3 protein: CASSPRTGEKLFF
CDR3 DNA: TGTGCCAGCAGTCCTAGGACAGGTGAAAAACTGTTTTTT

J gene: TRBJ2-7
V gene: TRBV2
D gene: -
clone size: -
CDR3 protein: CASSEKLGSYEQYF
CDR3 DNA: TGTGCCAGCAGTGAGAAACTGGGCTCCTACGAGCAGTACTTC

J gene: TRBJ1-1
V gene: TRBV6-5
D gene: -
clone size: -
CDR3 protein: CASSSVEEAFF
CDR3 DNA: TGTGCCAGCAGTTCAGTAGAAGAAGCTTTCTTT

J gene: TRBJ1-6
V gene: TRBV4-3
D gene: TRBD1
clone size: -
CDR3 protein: CASSQYVGQGDTLHF
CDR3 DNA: TGCGCCAGCAGCCAATATGTTGGACAGGGGGACACCCTCCACTTT

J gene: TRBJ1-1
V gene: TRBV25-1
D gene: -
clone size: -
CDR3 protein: CASSRGIGAMNTEAFF
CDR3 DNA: TGTGCCAGCAGTCGAGGCATAGGGGCGATGAACACTGAAGCTTTCTTT

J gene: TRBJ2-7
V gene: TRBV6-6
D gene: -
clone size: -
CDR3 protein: CASSQGREQYF
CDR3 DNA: TGTGCCAGCAGCCAGGGCCGCGAGCAGTACTTC

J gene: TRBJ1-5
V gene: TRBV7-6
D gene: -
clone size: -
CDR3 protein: CASSYGLDQPQHF
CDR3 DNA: TGTGCCAGCAGCTACGGGTTGGATCAGCCCCAGCATTTT

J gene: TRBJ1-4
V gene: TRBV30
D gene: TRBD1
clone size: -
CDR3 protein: CALDRATNEKLFF
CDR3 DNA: TGTGCCTTGGACAGGGCAACTAATGAAAAACTGTTTTTT

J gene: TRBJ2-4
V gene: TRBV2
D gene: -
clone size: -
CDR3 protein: CASFGPLAKNIQYF
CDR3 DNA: TGTGCCAGTTTTGGACCACTAGCCAAAAACATTCAGTACTTC

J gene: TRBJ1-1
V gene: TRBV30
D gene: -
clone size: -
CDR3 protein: CAWSTGLNTEAFF
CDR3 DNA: TGTGCCTGGAGTACAGGGTTGAACACTGAAGCTTTCTTT

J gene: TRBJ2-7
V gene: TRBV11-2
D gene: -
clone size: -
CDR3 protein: CASSLAAVYEQYF
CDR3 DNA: TGTGCCAGCAGCTTAGCAGCAGTCTACGAGCAGTACTTC

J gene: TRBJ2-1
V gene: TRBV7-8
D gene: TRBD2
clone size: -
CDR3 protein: CASSFSGQSSYNEQFF
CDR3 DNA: TGTGCCAGCAGCTTTAGCGGGCAAAGCTCCTACAATGAGCAGTTCTTC

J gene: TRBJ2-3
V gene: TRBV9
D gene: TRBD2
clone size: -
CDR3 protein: CASSVGLAETDTQYF
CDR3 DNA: TGTGCCAGCAGCGTAGGGCTAGCGGAAACAGATACGCAGTATTTT

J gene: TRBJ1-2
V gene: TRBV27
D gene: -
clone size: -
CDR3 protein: CASSPGTTYYGYTF
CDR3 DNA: TGTGCCAGCAGTCCCGGGACAACCTACTATGGCTACACCTTC

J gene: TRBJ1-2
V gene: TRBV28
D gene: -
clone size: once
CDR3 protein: CASSLLYPTNYGYTF
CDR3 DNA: TGTGCCAGCAGTTTACTTTACCCCACTAACTATGGCTACACCTTC

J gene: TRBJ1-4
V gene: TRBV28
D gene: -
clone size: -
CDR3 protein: CASSFPWANEKLFF
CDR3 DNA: TGTGCCAGCAGTTTTCCCTGGGCGAATGAAAAACTGTTTTTT

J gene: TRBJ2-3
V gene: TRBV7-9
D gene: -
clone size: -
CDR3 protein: CASSLPVYGGDTDTQYF
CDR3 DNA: TGTGCCAGCAGCTTACCGGTTTACGGGGGAGACACAGATACGCAGTATTTT

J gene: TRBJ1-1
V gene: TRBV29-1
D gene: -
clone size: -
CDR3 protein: CSVATSQGLNTEAFF
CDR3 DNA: TGCAGCGTTGCCACCTCCCAGGGGTTAAACACTGAAGCTTTCTTT

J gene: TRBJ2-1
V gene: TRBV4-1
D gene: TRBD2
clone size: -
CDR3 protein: CASSPRALAGGISYNEQFF
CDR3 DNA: TGCGCCAGCAGCCCCAGAGCGCTAGCGGGGGGCATCTCCTACAATGAGCAGTTCTTC

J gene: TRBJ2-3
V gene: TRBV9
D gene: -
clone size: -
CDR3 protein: CASSVGDSDTDTQYF
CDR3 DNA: TGTGCCAGCAGCGTAGGAGACTCTGACACAGATACGCAGTATTTT